These T cell receptor beta chains were read from a single sample in a study of shared clonotypes between healthy human individuals. Sequencing was performed with immunoSEQ multiplex PCR; in TCRdb, only in-frame clones are kept and a portion is missing. Here the sample spans about 2 million clones, approximately 95% being singletons. The sequencing sample was made of naive CD8+ T cells sorted from blood. All receptors derive from a man between 18 and 35 years old in good health. The CDR3 runs from the conserved cysteine through the conserved F or W. The order of the fields is V gene, D gene, CDR3 length, J gene, clone size, CDR3 protein, CDR3 DNA. The D gene is left open where the match is weak. Not every row has a clone size; where given, it reads once, few, many or a size class.

>TRBV5-4|TRBD1|14|TRBJ1-4|once
CASSSGQAPEKLFF
TGTGCCAGCAGCTCGGGACAGGCACCCGAAAAACTGTTTTTT
>TRBV28|TRBD1|16|TRBJ1-2|NA
CASSSNLGQGYDGYTF
TGTGCCAGCAGTTCCAACCTTGGACAGGGGTACGATGGCTACACCTTC
>TRBV12-5|NA|14|TRBJ1-2|NA
CASGLQGRSYGYTF
TGTGCTAGTGGTCTCCAGGGGCGAAGCTATGGCTACACCTTC
>TRBV27|NA|15|TRBJ2-7|many
CASSTVGTQTYEQYF
TGTGCCAGCAGTACGGTCGGGACCCAAACCTACGAGCAGTACTTC
>TRBV7-9|NA|15|TRBJ2-5|NA
CASSLGTAYQETQYF
TGTGCCAGCAGCCTAGGGACCGCGTACCAAGAGACCCAGTACTTC
>TRBV6-6|NA|16|TRBJ2-1|NA
CASSQRGVDSYNEQFF
TGTGCCAGCAGCCAAAGGGGGGTCGATTCCTACAATGAGCAGTTCTTC
>TRBV5-6|TRBD2|15|TRBJ2-1|NA
CASSPGTSGSDEQFF
TGTGCCAGCAGCCCAGGGACTAGCGGGAGCGATGAGCAGTTCTTC
>TRBV27|NA|14|TRBJ2-5|NA
CASSLVGDIETQYF
TGTGCCAGCAGTTTAGTGGGAGATATAGAGACCCAGTACTTC
>TRBV4-1|NA|11|TRBJ2-5|NA
CASSQDKDGDF
TGCGCCAGCAGCCAAGATAAGGACGGAGACTTC
>TRBV7-9|TRBD1|15|TRBJ2-7|few
CASSSSGTGEREQYF
TGTGCCAGCAGCTCCTCGGGGACAGGGGAACGCGAGCAGTACTTC
>TRBV6-6|NA|13|TRBJ2-7|NA
CASSYSASYEQYF
TGTGCCAGCAGTTACTCGGCTTCCTACGAGCAGTACTTC
>TRBV15|NA|16|TRBJ1-5|NA
CATSRVRTDYNQPQHF
TGTGCCACCAGCAGAGTCAGGACGGATTATAATCAGCCCCAGCATTTT
>TRBV7-6|TRBD2|16|TRBJ2-2|NA
CASSLGLAGSTGELFF
TGTGCCAGCAGCTTAGGACTAGCGGGATCTACCGGGGAGCTGTTTTTT
>TRBV4-1|TRBD1|13|TRBJ2-7|few
CASSPGQAYEQYF
TGCGCCAGCAGCCCCGGACAGGCCTACGAGCAGTACTTC